The next 26 T cell receptor beta chains were all read from a single sample in a study of blood T cell repertoires in COVID-19. Assay: immunoSEQ multiplex PCR; the TCRdb copy retains only in-frame clones and omits some. The table shows about 180,000 clones, with around 80% occurring only once. Sequencing was done on a sample of peripheral blood. Receptors were obtained from a man between 65 and 80 years old with active or convalescent COVID-19.

V gene TRBV7-8 combines with J gene TRBJ1-2; 8 bases fit TRBD1. In germline, CDR1 is SGHVS, CDR2 FQNEAQ. The J segment lost 7 bases and the V segment lost 1 base, leaving 5 bases of the junction unmatched. This CDR3 contains 14 residues. The CDR3 DNA sequence: TGTGCCAGCAGCTTAGAGCAGGGGGCCTCTGGCTACACCTTC. Protein: CASSLEQGASGYTF.

V usage is TRBV27 and J usage is TRBJ2-5, with TRBD2 as a possible D gene (6 bases). The CDR3 loop spans 15 amino acids. Trimming took off 6 bases at V and 2 bases at J, with 16 bases between the two ends. Germline V gene sequence: CDR1 MNHEY, CDR2 SMNVEV (reference sequence). The CDR3 is CASREWRDGQETQYF. The CDR3 DNA sequence: TGTGCCAGCAGGGAATGGAGGGACGGTCAAGAGACCCAGTACTTC.

This chain uses TRBV5-4 with TRBJ2-5, with D unresolved. Trimming pared 7 bases from V and 5 bases from J, leaving 9 bases between. The CDR3 is 11 residues long. CDR1 is SGHNT, CDR2 YYREEE, per germline (reference sequence). CDR3 loop: CASSSAETQYF. The CDR3 nucleotides read TGTGCCAGCTCATCAGCGGAGACCCAGTACTTC.

The CDR3 protein is CASSVERRHGYTF. CDR3 DNA: TGTGCCAGCAGTGTGGAGCGCCGCCATGGCTACACCTTC. This chain uses TRBV2 with TRBJ1-2; D gene unclear. The CDR3 is made up of 13 amino acids. V lost 4 bases and J 6 bases, leaving 12 bases between the germline ends. Germline lookup yields CDR1 SNHLY and CDR2 FYNNEI.

This clone was seen a handful of times. The chain joins TRBV4-1 to TRBJ2-1; a weak D match, TRBD2 (6 bases). Germline-derived CDR1 and CDR2 are MGHRA and YSYEKL. The CDR3 is 22 residues long. Trimming pared 4 bases from V and 4 bases from J, leaving 35 bases between. The CDR3 is CASSLETLTWTHSGVGYNEQFF. Written as DNA, the CDR3 is TGCGCCAGCAGCCTGGAAACATTAACATGGACCCATAGCGGTGTGGGATACAATGAGCAGTTCTTC.

CDR3 coding DNA: TGTGCCAGCAGTACAGGGAACACTGAAGCTTTCTTT. It codes for CASSTGNTEAFF. This chain joins TRBV6-6 and TRBJ1-1; D is perhaps TRBD1 (5 bases). The CDR3 extends over 12 amino acids. V was cut by 5 bases and J by 1 base, with 5 bases left in between. Germline-derived CDR1 and CDR2 are MNHNY and SVGAGI (reference sequence).

This rearrangement joins TRBV27 to TRBJ1-5; weak D call: TRBD1 (6 bases). The CDR3 is 17 amino acids. Germline lookup yields CDR1 MNHEY and CDR2 SMNVEV (reference sequence). Trimming removed 4 bases from V and 0 bases from J, with 16 bases in between. CDR3 in DNA: TGTGCCAGCAGTTCAAACCTGGGGACATATAGCAATCAGCCCCAGCATTTT. It codes for CASSSNLGTYSNQPQHF.

This chain connects TRBV7-9 to TRBJ2-6, with TRBD1 identical over 8 bases. The trim removed 5 bases at V and 0 bases at J, leaving 9 bases unmatched. The germline CDR1 and CDR2 sequences are SEHNR and FQNEAQ (reference sequence). The CDR3 has 18 residues. DNA for the CDR3: TGTGCCAGCAGCCCGCAGGGGGCACTTCTCTCTGGGGCCAACGTCCTGACTTTC. Its protein is CASSPQGALLSGANVLTF.

The rearrangement links TRBV19 to TRBJ2-2, with TRBD1 matching 10 bases. The CDR3 has 15 amino acids. V lost 7 bases, J lost 5 bases, and 7 bases stayed unmatched. Looked up from germline, CDR1 is LNHDA and CDR2 is SQIVND (reference sequence). Here the CDR3 DNA reads TGTGCCAGTACCTCAGGGACAGGGGCGACCGGGGAGCTGTTTTTT. This encodes CASTSGTGATGELFF.

This clone was picked up many times. The rearrangement joins TRBV6-2 or TRBV6-3 to TRBJ1-2; D is unclear. CDR3 length: 13 amino acids. V was cut by 8 bases and J by 8 bases, with 18 bases left in between. Germline assignment: CDR1 MNHEY and CDR2 SVGEGT. The CDR3 here is CASRLRGSEGYTF. CDR3 DNA: TGTGCCAGCCGCCTCAGAGGTTCGGAGGGCTACACCTTC.

The sample holds a few counts of this clone. The V gene is TRBV5-1, the J gene TRBJ1-1, with 7 bases that match TRBD1. Trimming removed 4 bases from V and 5 bases from J; junction bases left unmatched: 8. Germline-derived CDR1 and CDR2 are SGHRS and YFSETQ. The CDR3 length is 14 residues. The DNA of the CDR3 is TGCGCCAGCAGCCCTCGGACAGGAGAAACTGAAGCTTTCTTT. Amino acids: CASSPRTGETEAFF.

This chain joins TRBV30 and TRBJ2-6; possibly TRBD1 for D (5 bases). This CDR3 is 13 amino acids long. CDR1 is GTSNPN and CDR2 is SVGIG in the germline V gene (reference sequence). V lost 8 bases to trimming and J lost 4 bases, with 12 bases between them. CDR3 DNA: TGTGCCGAAGGGGTGTCCGGGGCCAACGTCCTGACTTTC. As protein: CAEGVSGANVLTF.

The CDR3 DNA is TGTGCCAGAAGCTTTGGACTGGTCGGGGAAAAACTGTTTTTT. Amino acid sequence: CARSFGLVGEKLFF. The J gene is TRBJ1-4, the V gene TRBV5-3; D remains unclear. TRBV5-3 is an ORF, and what it does is uncertain. The CDR3 runs 14 residues. Trimming cost V 2 bases and J 8 bases, with 13 bases left between them.

The V and J genes are TRBV12-3 or TRBV12-4 and TRBJ1-1; TRBD1 matches at 7 bases. Losses at the gene ends were 5 bases for V and 5 bases for J; bases not matched to a gene: 5. There are 13 residues in the CDR3. CDR3 in amino acids: CASSQTGLTEAFF. DNA of the CDR3: TGTGCCAGCAGTCAGACAGGGTTGACTGAAGCTTTCTTT.

This clone was detected a few times. The chain links TRBV5-1 to TRBJ1-2, with TRBD1 matching over 7 bases. Losses at the gene ends were 0 bases for V and 2 bases for J; bases not matched to a gene: 7. Looked up from germline, CDR1 is SGHRS and CDR2 is YFSETQ. This CDR3 is 16 amino acids long. This CDR3 is CASSLGGTDQNYGYTF. For the CDR3, the DNA is TGCGCCAGCAGCTTGGGGGGGACAGACCAAAACTATGGCTACACCTTC.

The J gene is TRBJ1-1, the V gene TRBV30; a weak D match, TRBD1 (5 bases). Trimming left V 2 bases short and J 2 bases short, with 12 bases between. The CDR3 is 14 amino acids. Germline CDR1 is GTSNPN and CDR2 is SVGIG (reference sequence). CDR3 in amino acids: CAWSSGLQNTEAFF. CDR3 DNA sequence: TGTGCCTGGAGTTCAGGGCTGCAAAACACTGAAGCTTTCTTT.

The chain combines TRBV30 with TRBJ2-2; a possible D gene is TRBD1 (5 bases). CDR1 is GTSNPN, CDR2 SVGIG, per germline (reference sequence). This CDR3 comprises 11 residues. The V gene lost 5 bases and the J gene lost 4 bases, with 5 bases spanning the gap. CDR3 nucleotides: TGTGCCTGGCAGGGCACCGGGGAGCTGTTTTTT. This translates into CAWQGTGELFF.

This chain links TRBV6-6 with TRBJ1-3; unclear D gene. The CDR3 consists of 15 residues. V was pared by 6 bases and J by 0 bases, with 12 bases between. Germline CDR1 MNHNY, CDR2 SVGAGI (reference sequence). CDR3 protein: CASRLTADSGNTIYF. The CDR3 bases are TGTGCCAGCAGGCTCACAGCAGACTCTGGAAACACCATATATTTT.

This chain uses TRBV25-1 with TRBJ1-3, with 11 bases lining up with TRBD1. This CDR3 has 15 residues. Germline V gives CDR1 MGHDK, CDR2 SYGVNS. The V and J ends lost 9 bases and 2 bases, in that order; junction bases with no gene match: 6. The CDR3 DNA follows: TGTGCCAGTCACTCGGACAGGGGGCCTGGAAACACCATATATTTT. It specifies CASHSDRGPGNTIYF.

This clone was counted only a few times. The V call is TRBV28, the J call TRBJ1-5; a possible D gene is TRBD1 (6 bases). The CDR3 contains 16 residues. Germline values: CDR1 MDHEN, CDR2 SYDVKM. Trimming took 5 bases from V and 7 from J, leaving 21 bases between them. Here the CDR3 reads CASSQDRQLGGQPQHF. CDR3 DNA sequence: TGTGCCAGCAGTCAGGACAGACAACTGGGAGGGCAGCCCCAGCATTTT. Supplemented by reference TRBV28 and TRBJ1-5, the full variable domain reads DVKVTQSSRYLVKRTGEKVFLECVQDMDHENMFWYRQDPGLGLRLIYFSYDVKMKEKGDIPEGYSVSREKKERFSLILESASTNQTSMYLCASSQDRQLGGQPQHFGDGTRLSIL.

This chain joins TRBV7-6 and TRBJ1-4, with D hard to call. Germline CDR1 is SGHVS and CDR2 is FNYEAQ. Trimming stripped 1 base from V and 8 bases from J, with 11 bases between. The CDR3 totals 14 residues. The CDR3 sequence is CASSLGFSKEKLFF. The CDR3 bases are TGTGCCAGCAGCTTAGGGTTTAGCAAGGAAAAACTGTTTTTT.

This clone was found many times. V and J are TRBV3-1 (or the pseudogene TRBV3-2) and TRBJ1-1; possible D gene TRBD1, 6 bases. The CDR3 spans 14 residues. Trimming removed 2 bases at V and 3 bases at J, with 10 bases between. The V gene's germline CDR1 is LGHDT and CDR2 YNNKEL (reference sequence). Written as DNA, the CDR3 is TGTGCCAGCAGCCAATATGGGGGCTACACTGAAGCTTTCTTT. Amino acids: CASSQYGGYTEAFF.

This clone was seen a handful of times. The rearrangement links TRBV5-1 to TRBJ2-7; 8 bases fit TRBD2. The ends lost 4 bases at V and 5 bases at J; junction bases unmatched: 5. CDR1 is SGHRS and CDR2 is YFSETQ in the germline V gene. CDR3 length: 13 residues. In DNA, the CDR3 is TGCGCCAGCAGCGGGCCAGCGGGAGACGAGCAGTACTTC. This encodes CASSGPAGDEQYF.

This chain uses TRBV6-5 with TRBJ1-5, with 9 bases aligning to TRBD1. CDR1 MNHEY and CDR2 SVGAGI come from the germline V gene. The length of the CDR3 is 15 residues. J was trimmed by 5 bases and V by 8 bases; bases with no gene match: 10. The CDR3 is CASALGQGLYQPQHF. In DNA form, the CDR3 reads TGTGCCAGCGCACTCGGACAGGGGTTATATCAGCCCCAGCATTTT.

The chain uses TRBV5-1 and TRBJ2-2; D remains ambiguous. Trimming took off 0 bases at V and 0 bases at J, with 9 bases between the two ends. CDR3 length: 16 amino acids. Germline CDR1 SGHRS, CDR2 YFSETQ. The CDR3 sequence: CASSLGADANTGELFF. The CDR3 nucleotides are TGCGCCAGCAGCTTGGGGGCCGACGCGAACACCGGGGAGCTGTTTTTT.

This clone appeared once. The chain uses TRBV27 and TRBJ1-2; 10 bases line up with TRBD1. Germline CDR1 and CDR2: MNHEY and SMNVEV (reference sequence). J gave up 7 bases and V 5 bases, and 10 bases lay outside the gene matches. The CDR3 is 15 amino acids. DNA of the CDR3: TGTGCCAGCAGTCTAAGGGACAGGGGAGTGAGTGGCTACACCTTC. Translation: CASSLRDRGVSGYTF.